The 32 T cell receptor beta chains below all came from one sample that was sequenced in a study of PD-L1 blockade in urothelial cancer. Time point denoted: peripheral blood 6 weeks after treatment start. TCRdb keeps only in-frame clones here, not all; method: immunoSEQ multiplex PCR. The repertoire has about 91,000 clones, over 80% of them found once; the top ten carry 8.4%. Here the sequenced sample was PBMCs, taken around atezolizumab (anti-PD-L1) treatment. These TCRs come from a man between 70 and 80 years old with urothelial cancer.

The CDR3 DNA is TGTGCCAGCAGCGTAGACAGCAGGGACTATGGCTACACCTTC. It specifies CASSVDSRDYGYTF. The chain couples TRBV7-2 to TRBJ1-2, with a possible D match to TRBD1 (5 bases). Germline V gene sequence: CDR1 SGHTA, CDR2 FQGNSA. The CDR3 is 14 amino acids. The germline V and J ends were trimmed by 5 bases and 3 bases, with 13 bases remaining between them. Full variable domain (outside the CDR3, taken from reference TRBV7-2 and TRBJ1-2): GAGVSQSPSNKVTEKGKDVELRCDPISGHTALYWYRQSLGQGLEFLIYFQGNSAPDKSGLPSDRFSAERTGGSVSTLTIQRTQQEDSAVYLCASSVDSRDYGYTFGSGTRLTVV.

The CDR3: CASRPDRHSGNTIYF. The CDR3 DNA reads as TGTGCCAGCAGACCCGACAGACACTCTGGAAACACCATATATTTT. J is TRBJ1-3 and V is TRBV5-4, with D perhaps TRBD1 (5 bases). The CDR3 contains 15 residues. The germline V and J ends were trimmed by 5 bases and 0 bases, with 12 bases remaining between them. From germline, CDR1 is SGHNT and CDR2 YYREEE (reference sequence).

The rearrangement joins TRBV6-5 to TRBJ2-3; TRBD1 might be the D (6 bases). Trimming cost V 2 bases and J 2 bases, with 8 bases left between them. This CDR3 is 14 amino acids long. The germline V gene encodes CDR1 MNHEY and CDR2 SVGAGI. The CDR3 loop reads CASSYGTNTDTQYF. DNA of the CDR3: TGTGCCAGCAGTTACGGGACAAACACAGATACGCAGTATTTT.

This clone was seen just once. The genes are TRBV4-3 and TRBJ2-1, with D perhaps matching TRBD2 (5 bases). The CDR3 extends over 16 amino acids. The V end was cut by 4 bases, the J end by 5 bases, with 18 bases between. The germline gives CDR1 LGHNA, CDR2 YSLEER. CDR3 amino acids: CASSRLVLASDNEQFF. DNA of the CDR3: TGCGCCAGCAGCCGACTTGTCTTAGCGTCCGACAATGAGCAGTTCTTC.

The rearrangement joins TRBV5-1 to TRBJ1-2; 7 bases are shared with TRBD1. The germline gives CDR1 SGHRS, CDR2 YFSETQ. The junction had 6 bases not matched to a gene; V was cut back by 4 bases and J by 0 bases. CDR3 size: 15 residues. CDR3 DNA: TGCGCCAGCAGCCCGGGGACAGATCCTAACTATGGCTACACCTTC. It encodes CASSPGTDPNYGYTF.

This sequence joins TRBV27 and TRBJ2-1, with TRBD2 matching 15 bases. The CDR3 has 15 residues. The V gene's germline CDR1 is MNHEY and CDR2 SMNVEV (reference sequence). Unmatched junction bases numbered 2, after V lost 4 bases and J lost 7 bases. The CDR3 loop is CASSSGTSGRNEQFF. In DNA form, the CDR3 reads TGTGCCAGCAGTTCCGGGACTAGCGGGAGGAATGAGCAGTTCTTC.

This chain connects TRBV5-4 to TRBJ2-7, with 8 bases identical to TRBD2. Germline CDR1 is SGHNT and CDR2 is YYREEE (reference sequence). V dropped 6 bases and J dropped 5; count of bases not matched to a gene: 1. CDR3 length: 11 amino acids. CDR3 sequence (DNA): TGTGCCAGCAAAGCGGGGGACGAGCAGTACTTC. It translates to CASKAGDEQYF.

The chain uses TRBV4-3 and TRBJ2-3, with 10 bases that match TRBD2. Unmatched junction bases numbered 7, after V lost 0 bases and J lost 4 bases. CDR3 length equals 17 residues. The germline V gene has CDR1 LGHNA and CDR2 YSLEER. CDR3 amino acids: CASSQDLLAGTADTQYF. DNA of the CDR3: TGCGCCAGCAGCCAAGATCTACTAGCGGGAACGGCAGATACGCAGTATTTT.

The CDR3 coding sequence is TGTGCCAGCAGGGGGACAGATGGGAGCAATGAGCAGTTCTTC. This encodes CASRGTDGSNEQFF. V gene TRBV6-6 combines with J gene TRBJ2-1; 7 nucleotides line up with TRBD1. V lost 6 bases, J lost 6 bases, and 8 bases stayed unmatched. Germline V gene sequence: CDR1 MNHNY, CDR2 SVGAGI (reference sequence). The CDR3 runs to 14 residues.

V usage is TRBV2 and J usage is TRBJ1-2; D possibly corresponds to TRBD1 (5 bases). Germline V gene sequence: CDR1 SNHLY, CDR2 FYNNEI. Trimming took off 8 bases at V and 1 base at J, with 14 bases between the two ends. This CDR3 spans 14 amino acids. CDR3 sequence: CASGDGGFNYGYTF. Written as DNA, the CDR3 is TGTGCCAGCGGCGACGGGGGGTTTAACTATGGCTACACCTTC.

The J gene is TRBJ2-2, the V gene TRBV5-1; 9 nucleotides line up with TRBD1. With V trimmed by 3 bases and J by 1 base, 4 bases remained unmatched. Germline CDR1 SGHRS, CDR2 YFSETQ. This CDR3 has 16 amino acids. Here the CDR3 reads CASSSGDRVNTGELFF. CDR3 sequence (DNA): TGCGCCAGCAGCTCCGGGGACAGGGTGAACACCGGGGAGCTGTTTTTT.

The CDR3 loop reads CASSLRTDNSPLHF. CDR3 nucleotide sequence: TGTGCCAGCAGTTTAAGGACAGATAATTCACCCCTCCACTTT. The gene calls are TRBV27 and TRBJ1-6; TRBD1 is a possible D gene (6 bases). V lost 2 bases and J lost 5, with 7 bases in between. The CDR3 covers 14 residues. Germline CDR1 and CDR2: MNHEY and SMNVEV (reference sequence).

The chain carries TRBV5-1 and TRBJ1-1, with 8 bases matching TRBD1. Germline CDR1 SGHRS, CDR2 YFSETQ. V was clipped by 6 bases and J by 5 bases; unmatched bases: 9. The CDR3 sequence is 14 residues long. CDR3 nucleotides: TGCGCCAGCACCCCACAGGGGGTGGGTACTGAAGCTTTCTTT. Translation gives CASTPQGVGTEAFF.

The chain combines TRBV6-5 with TRBJ1-2, with TRBD1 as a possible D gene (6 bases). Trimming took 6 bases from V and 4 from J, leaving 15 bases between them. CDR3 length: 14 residues. Germline assignment: CDR1 MNHEY and CDR2 SVGAGI. Here the CDR3 reads CASRPQGGGYGYTF. In DNA form, the CDR3 reads TGTGCCAGCAGGCCACAGGGTGGAGGCTATGGCTACACCTTC.

This chain connects TRBV27 to TRBJ1-2; TRBD1 is a possible D gene (6 bases). This CDR3 comprises 14 residues. Germline CDR1 MNHEY, CDR2 SMNVEV (reference sequence). V was clipped by 6 bases and J by 0 bases, with 11 bases between them. CDR3 in DNA: TGTGCCAGCAGGATGCAGGGGACTAACTATGGCTACACCTTC. Protein sequence: CASRMQGTNYGYTF.

This clone was recorded once. The V gene is TRBV5-4, the J gene TRBJ1-2; no clear D. The CDR3 extends over 14 amino acids. Germline V gene lookup returns CDR1 SGHNT and CDR2 YYREEE (reference sequence). The ends were cut back, 0 bases at V and 0 bases at J, with 6 bases in the middle. CDR3 sequence (DNA): TGTGCCAGCAGCTTGGACGGTGCTAACTATGGCTACACCTTC. It specifies CASSLDGANYGYTF.

This chain joins TRBV5-5 and TRBJ1-5; TRBD1 is a possible D gene (6 bases). The CDR3 runs 14 residues. The germline gives CDR1 SGHKS, CDR2 YYEKEE (reference sequence). Trimming took 4 bases from V and 1 from J, leaving 9 bases between them. The CDR3, as DNA: TGTGCCAGCAGCGATACAGGGAGCAATCAGCCCCAGCATTTT. It yields the protein CASSDTGSNQPQHF.

The rearrangement uses TRBV6-5 and TRBJ1-6, with D perhaps TRBD1 (5 bases). The ends were cut back, 3 bases at V and 6 bases at J, with 9 bases in the middle. The CDR3 runs 14 residues. CDR1 and CDR2 from the germline V gene are MNHEY and SVGAGI. As DNA, the CDR3 is TGTGCCAGCAGTTATTGGGGGGTTAATTCACCCCTCCACTTT. Translated, it gives CASSYWGVNSPLHF.

The CDR3 DNA follows: TGTGCCACTTATTGGGACTTCCAAGAGACCCAGTACTTC. Protein product: CATYWDFQETQYF. This chain links TRBV6-4 with TRBJ2-5; TRBD2 might be the D (6 bases). Trimming took off 10 bases at V and 1 base at J, with 13 bases between the two ends. This CDR3 has 13 residues. Germline values: CDR1 MRHNA, CDR2 SNTAGT.

The chain has TRBV19 and TRBJ2-7; 8 bases are shared with TRBD2. There are 15 residues in the CDR3. Germline V gene sequence: CDR1 LNHDA, CDR2 SQIVND (reference sequence). V lost 6 bases and J lost 5; bases outside the gene matches: 12. CDR3 DNA: TGTGCCAGTAGAGGGGGGGGCGGGAGGTTCGACGAGCAGTACTTC. Its protein product is CASRGGGGRFDEQYF.

The rearrangement joins TRBV7-9 to TRBJ2-5; 9 bases agree with TRBD1. The V and J ends lost 5 bases and 4 bases, in that order; junction bases with no gene match: 2. Per the germline V gene, CDR1 is SEHNR and CDR2 is FQNEAQ (reference sequence). This CDR3 contains 13 residues. CDR3 nucleotides: TGTGCCAGCAGCCCACAGGGGGCAGAGACCCAGTACTTC. This translates into CASSPQGAETQYF.

The chain joins TRBV11-2 to TRBJ2-5; D unresolved. Looked up from germline, CDR1 is SGHAT and CDR2 is FQNNGV. V was clipped by 5 bases and J by 5 bases, with 9 bases between them. The CDR3 length is 12 residues. The CDR3 protein is CASSQVQETQYF. For the CDR3, the DNA is TGTGCCAGCAGCCAGGTACAGGAGACCCAGTACTTC.

The chain carries TRBV6-1 and TRBJ1-1, with 9 bases fitting TRBD1. Per germline, CDR1 MNHNS and CDR2 SASEGT. This CDR3 region has 14 residues. Trimming at V came to 11 bases and at J to 3 bases, leaving 10 bases not matched to a gene. CDR3 nucleotide sequence: TGTGCCGGGACTAGGACAGGGGTTGACACTGAAGCTTTCTTT. Encoded protein: CAGTRTGVDTEAFF.

The DNA of the CDR3 is TGCGCCAGCAGCTGGGGCGGGGGCGAAGAGACCCAGTACTTC. Amino acid sequence: CASSWGGGEETQYF. The chain employs TRBV5-1 and TRBJ2-5; possibly TRBD2 for D (7 bases). Germline loops: CDR1 SGHRS, CDR2 YFSETQ. The CDR3 runs to 14 residues. Between the trimmed V and J ends, which lost 3 bases and 3 bases, there was a span of 12 bases. Drawing the rest from reference TRBV5-1 and TRBJ2-5, the complete variable domain is KAGVTQTPRYLIKTRGQQVTLSCSPISGHRSVSWYQQTPGQGLQFLFEYFSETQRNKGNFPGRFSGRQFSNSRSEMNVSTLELGDSALYLCASSWGGGEETQYFGPGTRLLVL.

This chain joins TRBV12-5 and TRBJ2-1; the match to TRBD1 covers 7 bases. The CDR3 contains 12 residues. The germline CDR1 and CDR2 sequences are LGHNT and FRNRAP. V shed 1 base and J 15 bases; nucleotides not matched to a gene: 6. The CDR3 loop reads CASGLAPGQTFF. The CDR3, as DNA: TGTGCTAGTGGTTTGGCTCCGGGACAGACGTTCTTC. Together with reference TRBV12-5 and TRBJ2-1, the CDR3 gives the full variable domain: DARVTQTPRHKVTEMGQEVTMRCQPILGHNTVFWYRQTMMQGLELLAYFRNRAPLDDSGMPKDRFSAEMPDATLATLKIQPSEPRDSAVYFCASGLAPGQTFFGPGTRLTVL.

V usage is TRBV7-8 and J usage is TRBJ2-7, with 9 nucleotides matching TRBD1. CDR1 and CDR2 from the germline V gene are SGHVS and FQNEAQ. V shed 7 bases and J 5 bases; nucleotides not matched to a gene: 9. The CDR3 is 14 amino acids. CDR3 DNA sequence: TGTGCCAGCAAGGAACAGGGGGCCCGGAACGAGCAGTACTTC. This codes for CASKEQGARNEQYF.

The chain has TRBV11-3 and TRBJ2-7; 7 nucleotides align to TRBD2. Trimming at V came to 1 base and at J to 0 bases, leaving 12 bases not matched to a gene. The CDR3 length is 18 residues. Germline V lookup: CDR1 SGHNT, CDR2 YENEEA. CDR3: CASSLGRSSGYNSYEQYF. The CDR3 DNA reads TGTGCCAGCAGCTTAGGGAGGTCTAGCGGTTATAACTCCTACGAGCAGTACTTC.

The V and J genes are TRBV12-2 and TRBJ2-2; the table assigns TRBD1, which was not confirmed against the DNA. TRBV12-2 is recorded as a pseudogene. The CDR3 totals 15 residues. This CDR3 is CASRLRQQNTGELFF. CDR3 in DNA: TGTGCAAGTCGCTTAAGACAGCAGAACACCGGGGAGCTGTTTTTT.

J is TRBJ2-1 and V is TRBV14; the match to TRBD2 covers 13 bases. V lost 1 base to trimming and J lost 7 bases; unmatched junction nucleotides: 13. Germline CDR1 and CDR2: SGHDN and FVKESK. The CDR3 is 19 amino acids. CDR3 in DNA: TGTGCCAGCAGCCAAGTTAAACTAGCGGGGGGGCCCAGGAGGAATGAGCAGTTCTTC. Encoded protein: CASSQVKLAGGPRRNEQFF.

The rearrangement joins TRBV27 to TRBJ2-7; no reliable D call. There are 13 residues in the CDR3. V dropped 6 bases and J dropped 0 bases, with 9 bases sitting between them. Germline V CDR1 and CDR2: MNHEY, SMNVEV (reference sequence). The CDR3 DNA follows: TGTGCCAGCAGCCCGGTCGGCTCCTACGAGCAGTACTTC. Its protein product is CASSPVGSYEQYF.

Concerning this clone itself: One junction end disagrees with the germline gene, perhaps due to a read error. The rearrangement links TRBV7-7 to TRBJ2-1; D is perhaps TRBD2 (5 bases). Germline CDR1 reads SSHAT; CDR2 reads FNYEAQ (reference sequence). CDR3 length: 13 amino acids. CDR3: CASSLSDFSEQFF. DNA for the CDR3: TGTGCTAGCAGCCTATCGGACTTTTCCGAGCAGTTCTTC.

The table lists this clone with a count of one. The chain has TRBV19 and TRBJ1-5; TRBD1 matches 8 bases. Per germline, CDR1 LNHDA and CDR2 SQIVND (reference sequence). The CDR3 runs to 16 residues. V lost 7 bases, J lost 0 bases, and 8 bases stayed unmatched. The CDR3 nucleotides are TGTGCCAGTAACGCCGACAGGGGCCTTAGCAATCAGCCCCAGCATTTT. This encodes CASNADRGLSNQPQHF.